This paragraph reports one TCR beta chain. Its target antigen remains unknown. Base qualities are not provided; no much larger clone lies one nucleotide away. The cohort consisted of 600 to 700 healthy bone marrow donors. At the time of sampling, all cohort members were nominally healthy, though unrecorded immune exposures were likely present. Of the approximately 610 cohort members, 250 to 300 had positive CMV serostatus and approximately 400 had negative CMV serostatus, and CMV serostatus was not recorded for the donor. Each donor provided a peripheral blood sample, and peripheral blood mononuclear cells were used for TCR beta sequencing. Genomic DNA was extracted from the blood cell samples with the Qiagen DNeasy Blood Extraction Kit. The germline V end is reduced by 6 bases and the J end by 0 bases; junction bases left unmatched: 4. The cysteine opens and the phenylalanine closes a CDR3 of 13 amino acids. The sequence is cut down to CDR3 DNA, 39 bases in frame from base 1. The germline V gene provides CDR1 SQVTM and CDR2 ANQGSEA.

The library was built by means of the immunoSEQ multiplex PCR assay. For the multiplex PCR, a mixture combining 60 forward primers for TCR Vbeta segments and 13 reverse primers for TCR Jbeta segments was used. The CDR3 region of rearranged TCR beta genes was amplified from genomic DNA with a multiplex PCR assay. Amplified TCR beta libraries were sequenced as 87-base-pair reads on the Illumina HiSeq System. On the authors' methods: A later analysis tallied around 82 million unique TCR beta chains across the 610 or so repertoires, and around 9.9 million of those chains were shared by two or more donors. Raw reads were error-corrected and collapsed into unique sequences with a nearest-neighbor algorithm that merged closely related sequences to remove PCR and sequencing errors. V, D and J gene segments were assigned by aligning CDR3 sequences to IMGT reference sequences. For a sequence to be retained, a match of at least six nucleotides to both a V gene segment and a J gene segment was required. A rearrangement counted as productive if the CDR3 had no stop codons and remained in frame with V and J, and every other rearrangement counted as non-productive. Following IMGT convention, CDR3 was defined as the stretch from the second conserved V-encoded cysteine to the conserved J-encoded phenylalanine. The earlier analysis of some 600 of the donors excluded sequences that lacked an unambiguous match to a single V gene segment. An earlier analysis of roughly 590 of the donors called V segments functional above 56.7% productive rearrangements and segregating when the between-donor standard deviation exceeded 5%. To diagnose cytomegalovirus status from the catalog of TCR beta chain sequences, a statistical classification framework was built. V and J gene assignment, in a later analysis, came from comparing TCR nucleotide sequences with IMGT/GENE-DB human TR gene sequences. Using the TCRdist pipeline, a later analysis assigned CDR3 sequences along with most-parsimonious VDJ recombination scenarios. In a later analysis, every TCR beta chain was defined by the combination of its CDR3 amino acid sequence and its V-gene family, and reads without a unique V-gene family were dropped. A later analysis removed several hundred highly shared, low-generation-probability nucleotide sequences to deal with suspected cross-contamination and a sequencing artifact. For each public chain, a later analysis derived a clonal expansion index from normalized ranks of inferred template counts within each repertoire. A later analysis computed generation probabilities with a VDJ recombination model fitted to out-of-frame rearrangements, and checked the results against IGoR. In a later analysis, hypergeometric tests were used to score TCR-TCR, TCR-HLA and TCR-CMV co-occurrence, with a repertoire-size bias correction applied to TCR pairs. To estimate false discovery rates, a later analysis permuted the HLA or CMV assignments 20 times. In a later analysis, co-occurring TCRs were grouped using DBSCAN, with TCRdist sequence similarity added in when clustering inside HLA-allele-positive subsets. Co-occurrence clustering excluded repertoires with fewer than 30,000 or more than 120,000 public chains, plus five with anomalous nucleotide sharing. TCRdb re-hosts the immuneACCESS table, in-frame sequences only. Its copies lack some clones; in the studies checked, an unresolved V gene accounts for under half of them, and the cause for the rest is not known. V, J and clone size reflect that table, while D and trimming were determined from the DNA. Here the sample has 210,000 or so clones; 85% occur a single time. The top ten clonotypes cover over 1% of the sample.

The sample belongs to a study of cytomegalovirus exposure and HLA in healthy donors (dated by TCRdb to about 2017). Study-level background: An earlier analysis of roughly 500 of the donors reported more than 250 Gb of sequence data and 117 million unique TCR beta sequences from 150 million to 200 million T cells. Roughly 300 gigabases of sequencing data and roughly 81 million unique TCR sequences made up an early release that covered several hundred HLA-typed donors. Among the roughly 400 genotyped donors, approximately 81% belonged to the genetic ancestry cluster associated with self-reported Caucasian donors. The aim of the study was to test whether cataloging public T cell receptors could identify signatures of past pathogen exposure. The study profiled the T cell repertoires of under 850 subjects by immunosequencing and related them to cytomegalovirus serostatus. Besides the first cohort of hundreds of subjects, a separate validation cohort made up of 95 to 150 different subjects was used. To predict cytomegalovirus infection status, the study brought together high-throughput TCR immunosequencing, statistical association of individual TCRs with disease status, and machine learning. In a later analysis, previously published TCR beta repertoires from about 670 donors were re-analyzed and high-resolution HLA genotyping was added so that TCR occurrence patterns could be studied. Rather than using new phenotypic data, the later analysis identified candidate immune exposures from TCR beta sequences and from how often those sequences occurred across donors. To decide whether each TCR beta V gene segment behaved as functional or pseudogenic, an earlier analysis of 587 of the donors relied on high-throughput TCR beta sequencing. Donor age, sex, ethnicity and CMV serostatus were compiled together with the repertoire data. A later genetic analysis took genome-wide SNP genotypes for about 65% of the roughly 670 donors and used that subset as a discovery cohort. All discovery cohort repertoires had been generated using a single sequencing platform. HLA typing included class I and class II loci at four-digit resolution. Typing coverage varied by locus: roughly 620-640 donors for A, B, C, DRB1 and DQB1; some 520 for DQA1; over 600 for DPA1; some 470 for DPB1. A handful of DR-DQ haplotypes were handled as single units for association and clustering because linkage in the cohort was strong. Across approximately 400 genotyped donors of the cohort, an average of approximately 200,000 unique TCR beta nucleotide sequences per donor were sequenced, and about a sixth of those sequences were non-productive. General findings and caveats noted by the study authors: Correlated functional status among segregating V segments might reflect linkage disequilibrium, but an unknown experimental factor could not be ruled out. In a later analysis, the rate of TCR association differed among HLA loci, with DRB1 alleles having the most associated TCRs and HLA-C alleles having the fewest. A further reported finding was that TCR beta sequences accurately predicted the HLA-A and HLA-B alleles for most subjects in the first cohort. Because some donors lacked HLA typing at each locus, the association tests relied only on the typed subset. Strong co-occurrence of HLA alleles, especially DR and DQ, made assigning TCR associations to individual alleles difficult. A cluster of highly shared sequence variants was judged likely to be a technical artifact of the sequencing pipeline. An association between a missense DCLRE1C variant and V-gene and J-gene trimming of TCR beta chains was found in a later genetic analysis and replicated in an independent cohort. The presence/absence analyses assumed that sequencing depth was roughly uniform across donors, and that assumption may not be true. A few of the identified cytomegalovirus-associated TCR beta chains were confirmed in vitro to be specific for cytomegalovirus antigens. According to a later genetic analysis, donors in an Asian-associated ancestry cluster had fewer N-insertions in productive TCRs than the approximately 710-donor mean. In a later analysis, HLA-associated TCR beta chains were found to be more clonally expanded and to have lower generation probabilities than equally common non-associated chains. The classifier was reported to diagnose cytomegalovirus status with high specificity and sensitivity in both the original cohort and the validation cohort. Roughly 17 rarely observed V segments, including chromosome 9 orphons, were excluded from the earlier analysis of about 610 of the donors because counts were too low. Immune exposure information for the cohort was limited to CMV serostatus. The authors suggested that the approach could potentially be generalized to other disease states and immunological phenotypes. In an earlier analysis of about 550 of the donors, most TCR beta V segments were observed in productive rearrangements about 87% or about 30% of the time, broadly matching IMGT annotations. At a false discovery rate of 0.05, a later analysis linked 15,000 to 20,000 TCR beta sequences to specific HLA alleles. Some IMGT-functional V segments, including TRBV6-2 and TRBV6-3, could not be distinguished by the 87-base-pair reads and were therefore excluded. Most TCR sequences were seen in very few donors, while some public TCRs were found in many individuals. In a later analysis, most CMV-associated TCR beta chains were found to appear HLA-restricted, with HLA associations seemingly driven largely by CMV exposure. Only TCR beta chains were sequenced in this cohort, and the absence of alpha or paired-chain data limited detectable features. The study gave a list of 150 to 200 TCR beta chains associated with cytomegalovirus. A later analysis reported that several top co-occurrence clusters appeared linked to parvovirus B19, influenza, CMV and Epstein-Barr virus.

The source is a human donor in good health. The source material was PBMCs. The receptor chain draws on TRBV29-1 and TRBJ1-1, and 7 junction bases match TRBD1. The CDR3 protein sequence reads: CSVGQELNTEAFF. The bases are TGCAGCGTCGGACAGGAGCTGAACACTGAAGCTTTCTTT.